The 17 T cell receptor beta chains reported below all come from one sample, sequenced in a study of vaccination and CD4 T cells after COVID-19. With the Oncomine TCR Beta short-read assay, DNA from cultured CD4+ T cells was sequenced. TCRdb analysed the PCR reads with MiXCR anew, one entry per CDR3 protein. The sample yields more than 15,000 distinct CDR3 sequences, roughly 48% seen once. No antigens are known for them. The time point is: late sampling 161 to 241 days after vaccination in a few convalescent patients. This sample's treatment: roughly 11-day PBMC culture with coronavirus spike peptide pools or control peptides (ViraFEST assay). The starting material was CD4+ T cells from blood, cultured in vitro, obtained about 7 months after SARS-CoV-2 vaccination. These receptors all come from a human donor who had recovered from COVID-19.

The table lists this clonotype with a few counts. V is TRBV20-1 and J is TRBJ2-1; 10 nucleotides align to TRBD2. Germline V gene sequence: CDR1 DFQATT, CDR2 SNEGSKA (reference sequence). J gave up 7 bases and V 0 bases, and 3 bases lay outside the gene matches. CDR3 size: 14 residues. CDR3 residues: CSARELSGRNEQFF. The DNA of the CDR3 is TGCAGTGCTAGAGAGCTTAGCGGGAGGAATGAGCAGTTCTTC.

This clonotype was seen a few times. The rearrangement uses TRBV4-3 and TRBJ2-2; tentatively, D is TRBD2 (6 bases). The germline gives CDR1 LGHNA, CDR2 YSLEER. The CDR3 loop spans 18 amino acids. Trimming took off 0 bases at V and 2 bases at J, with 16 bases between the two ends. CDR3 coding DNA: TGCGCCAGCAGCCAAGAGGCAATAGCGGTCTTAAACACCGGGGAGCTGTTTTTT. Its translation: CASSQEAIAVLNTGELFF.

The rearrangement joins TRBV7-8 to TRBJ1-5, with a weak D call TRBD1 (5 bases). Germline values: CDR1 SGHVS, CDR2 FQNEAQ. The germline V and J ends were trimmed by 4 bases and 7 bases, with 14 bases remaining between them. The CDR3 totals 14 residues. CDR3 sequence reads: CASSSGHDGQPQHF. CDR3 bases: TGTGCCAGCAGCTCAGGACACGACGGACAGCCCCAGCATTTT.

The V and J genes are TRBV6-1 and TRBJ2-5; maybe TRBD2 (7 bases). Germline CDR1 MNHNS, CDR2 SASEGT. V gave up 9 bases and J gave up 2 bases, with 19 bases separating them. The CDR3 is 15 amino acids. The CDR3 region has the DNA TGTGCCAGTTTGGACAGCGGGGTATGGCAAGAGACCCAGTACTTC. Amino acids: CASLDSGVWQETQYF.

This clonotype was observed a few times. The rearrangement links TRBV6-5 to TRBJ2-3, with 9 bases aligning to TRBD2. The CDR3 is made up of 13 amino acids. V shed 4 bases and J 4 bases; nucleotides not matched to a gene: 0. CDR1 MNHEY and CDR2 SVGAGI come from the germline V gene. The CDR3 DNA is TGTGCCAGCAGTTTAGCGGGAGCAGATACGCAGTATTTT. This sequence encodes CASSLAGADTQYF.

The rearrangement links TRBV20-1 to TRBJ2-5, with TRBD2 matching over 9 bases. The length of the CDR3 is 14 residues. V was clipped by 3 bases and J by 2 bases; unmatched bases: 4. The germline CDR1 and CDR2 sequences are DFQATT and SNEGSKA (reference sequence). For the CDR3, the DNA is TGCAGTGCTAGCCCTAGCGGGATACAAGAGACCCAGTACTTC. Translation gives CSASPSGIQETQYF.

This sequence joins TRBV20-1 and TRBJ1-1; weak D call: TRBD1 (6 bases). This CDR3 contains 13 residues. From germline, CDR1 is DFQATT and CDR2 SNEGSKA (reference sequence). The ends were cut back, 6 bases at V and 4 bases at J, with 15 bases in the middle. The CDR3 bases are TGCAGTGCGCATTCCTGGGGGCCCACTGAAGCTTTCTTT. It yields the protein CSAHSWGPTEAFF.

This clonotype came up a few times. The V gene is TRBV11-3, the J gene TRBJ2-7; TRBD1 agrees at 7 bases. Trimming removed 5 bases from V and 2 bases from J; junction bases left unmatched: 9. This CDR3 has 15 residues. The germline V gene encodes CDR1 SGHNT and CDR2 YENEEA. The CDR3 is CASSPRRDSTYEQYF. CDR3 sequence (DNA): TGTGCCAGCAGCCCACGCCGGGACAGCACCTACGAGCAGTACTTC.

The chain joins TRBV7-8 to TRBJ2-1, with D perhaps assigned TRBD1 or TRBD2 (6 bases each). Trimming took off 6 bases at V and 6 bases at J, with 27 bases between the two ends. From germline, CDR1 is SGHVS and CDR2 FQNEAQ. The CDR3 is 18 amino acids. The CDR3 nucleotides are TGTGCCAGCAGTCGACTTACCCGCAGGGGAGGTAGGGGCAATGAGCAGTTCTTC. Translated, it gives CASSRLTRRGGRGNEQFF.

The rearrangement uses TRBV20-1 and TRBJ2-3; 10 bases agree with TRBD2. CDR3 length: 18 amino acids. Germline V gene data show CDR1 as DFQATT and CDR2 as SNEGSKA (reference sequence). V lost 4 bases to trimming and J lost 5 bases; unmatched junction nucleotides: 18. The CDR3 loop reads CSANKPLAGALGVDTQYF. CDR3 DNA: TGCAGTGCTAACAAACCGCTAGCGGGAGCTTTAGGGGTAGATACGCAGTATTTT.

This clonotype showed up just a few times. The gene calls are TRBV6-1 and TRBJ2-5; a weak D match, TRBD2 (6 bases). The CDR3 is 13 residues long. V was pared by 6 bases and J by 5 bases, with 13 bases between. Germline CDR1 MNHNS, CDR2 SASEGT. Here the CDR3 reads CASSSSDPETQYF. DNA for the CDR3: TGTGCCAGCAGCTCTAGCGACCCGGAGACCCAGTACTTC.

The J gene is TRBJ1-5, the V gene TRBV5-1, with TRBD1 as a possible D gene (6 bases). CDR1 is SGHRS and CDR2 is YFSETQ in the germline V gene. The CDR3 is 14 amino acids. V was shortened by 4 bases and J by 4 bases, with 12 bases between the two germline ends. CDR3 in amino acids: CASSTGQKNQPQHF. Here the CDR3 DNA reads TGCGCCAGCAGCACCGGACAGAAGAATCAGCCCCAGCATTTT. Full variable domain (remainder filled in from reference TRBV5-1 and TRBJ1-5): KAGVTQTPRYLIKTRGQQVTLSCSPISGHRSVSWYQQTPGQGLQFLFEYFSETQRNKGNFPGRFSGRQFSNSRSEMNVSTLELGDSALYLCASSTGQKNQPQHFGDGTRLSIL.

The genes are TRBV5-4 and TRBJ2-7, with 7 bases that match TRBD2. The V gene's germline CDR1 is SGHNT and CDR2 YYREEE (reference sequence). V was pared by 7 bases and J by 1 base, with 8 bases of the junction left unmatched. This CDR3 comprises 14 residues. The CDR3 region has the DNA TGTGCCAGCGCCGACGGGGGGAATTCCTACGAGCAGTACTTC. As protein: CASADGGNSYEQYF.

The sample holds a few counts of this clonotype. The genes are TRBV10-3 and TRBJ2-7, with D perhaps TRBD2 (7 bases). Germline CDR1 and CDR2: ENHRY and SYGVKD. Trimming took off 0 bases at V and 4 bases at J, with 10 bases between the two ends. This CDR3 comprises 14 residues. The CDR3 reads CAISESGGRYEQYF. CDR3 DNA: TGTGCCATCAGTGAGTCGGGGGGGCGGTACGAGCAGTACTTC.

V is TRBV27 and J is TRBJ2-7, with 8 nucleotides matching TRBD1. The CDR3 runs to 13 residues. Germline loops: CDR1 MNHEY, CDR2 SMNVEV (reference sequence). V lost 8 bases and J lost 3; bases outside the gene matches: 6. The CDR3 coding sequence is TGTGCCAGCGACCGGGACAGGATCTACGAGCAGTACTTC. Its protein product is CASDRDRIYEQYF.

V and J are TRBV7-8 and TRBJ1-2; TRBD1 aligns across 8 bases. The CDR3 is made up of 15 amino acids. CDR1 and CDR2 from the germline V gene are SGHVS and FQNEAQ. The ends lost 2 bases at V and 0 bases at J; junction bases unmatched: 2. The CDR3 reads CASSLMGQANYGYTF. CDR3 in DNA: TGTGCCAGCAGCTTAATGGGACAGGCTAACTATGGCTACACCTTC.

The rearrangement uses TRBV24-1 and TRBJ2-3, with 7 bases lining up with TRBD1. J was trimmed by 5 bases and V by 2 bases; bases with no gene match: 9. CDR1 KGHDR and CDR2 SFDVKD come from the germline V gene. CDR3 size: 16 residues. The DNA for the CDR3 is TGTGCCACCAGTGATTCCGGGACAGTCGCCGAAGATACGCAGTATTTT. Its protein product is CATSDSGTVAEDTQYF.